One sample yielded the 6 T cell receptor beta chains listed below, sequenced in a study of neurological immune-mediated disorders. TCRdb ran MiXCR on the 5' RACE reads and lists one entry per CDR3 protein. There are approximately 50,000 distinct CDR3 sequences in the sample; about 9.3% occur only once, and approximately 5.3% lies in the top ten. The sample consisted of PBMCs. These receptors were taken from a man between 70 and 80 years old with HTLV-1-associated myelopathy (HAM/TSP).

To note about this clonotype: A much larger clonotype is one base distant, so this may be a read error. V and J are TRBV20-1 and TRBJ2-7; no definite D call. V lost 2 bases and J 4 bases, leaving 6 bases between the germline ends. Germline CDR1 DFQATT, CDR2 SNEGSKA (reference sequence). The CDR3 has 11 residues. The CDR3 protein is CSARYSYEQYF. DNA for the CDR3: TGCAGTGCTAGATACTCTTACGAGCAGTACTTC.

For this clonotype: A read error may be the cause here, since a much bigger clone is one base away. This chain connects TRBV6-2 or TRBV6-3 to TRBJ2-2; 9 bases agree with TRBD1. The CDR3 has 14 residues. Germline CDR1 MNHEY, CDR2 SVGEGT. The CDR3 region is CSSSGTGLAGELFF. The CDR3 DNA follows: TGTTCCAGCAGTGGGACAGGGCTGGCCGGGGAGCTGTTTTTT.

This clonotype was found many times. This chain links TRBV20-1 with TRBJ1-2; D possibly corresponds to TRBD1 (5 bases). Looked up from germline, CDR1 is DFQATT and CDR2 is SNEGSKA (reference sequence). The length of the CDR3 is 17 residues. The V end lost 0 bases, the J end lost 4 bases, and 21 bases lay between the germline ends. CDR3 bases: TGCAGTGCTAGAGATAATCTGCAGGGCGGTTTTATCTATGGCTACACCTTC. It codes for CSARDNLQGGFIYGYTF.

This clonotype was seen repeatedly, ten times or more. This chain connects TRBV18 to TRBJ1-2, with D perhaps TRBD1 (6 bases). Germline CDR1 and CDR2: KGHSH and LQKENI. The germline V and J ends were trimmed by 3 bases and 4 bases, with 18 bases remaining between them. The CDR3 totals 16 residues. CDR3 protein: CASSPALSGAGYGYTF. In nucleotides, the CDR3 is TGTGCCAGCTCACCGGCCTTATCGGGGGCAGGCTATGGCTACACCTTC.

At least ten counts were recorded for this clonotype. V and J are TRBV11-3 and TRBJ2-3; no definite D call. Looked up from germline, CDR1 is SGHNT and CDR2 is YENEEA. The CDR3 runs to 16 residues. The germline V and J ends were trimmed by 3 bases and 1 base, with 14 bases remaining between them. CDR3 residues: CASSLGIHAGTDTQYF. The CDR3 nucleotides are TGTGCCAGCAGCTTGGGTATCCATGCAGGCACAGATACGCAGTATTTT.

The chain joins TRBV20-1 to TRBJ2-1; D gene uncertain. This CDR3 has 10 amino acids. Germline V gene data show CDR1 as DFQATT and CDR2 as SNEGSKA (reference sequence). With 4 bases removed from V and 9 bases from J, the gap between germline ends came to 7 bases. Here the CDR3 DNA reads TGCAGTGCTAATGCTCCTGAGCAGTTCTTC. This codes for CSANAPEQFF.